The 23 T cell receptor beta chains listed next were all sequenced from one sample in a study of blood T cell repertoires in COVID-19. Clones were sequenced by immunoSEQ multiplex PCR, and TCRdb holds only the in-frame ones, with some missing. This sample has 55,000 to 65,000 clones, with about 87% found just once. The sample consisted of peripheral blood. Source of these receptors: a man aged 55 to 69 with active or convalescent COVID-19.

This sequence joins TRBV11-3 and TRBJ2-7; 8 bases fit TRBD2. V shed 5 bases, J shed 0 bases, and the junction held 6 bases outside the gene matches. The CDR3 totals 15 residues. Germline values: CDR1 SGHNT, CDR2 YENEEA. CDR3: CASSPRSGGSYEQYF. As DNA, the CDR3 is TGTGCCAGCAGCCCCAGGAGCGGGGGCTCCTACGAGCAGTACTTC.

The rearrangement links TRBV12-3 or TRBV12-4 to TRBJ1-1, with D unresolved. The CDR3 runs 12 residues. V was shortened by 1 base and J by 4 bases, with 4 bases between the two germline ends. The CDR3 coding sequence is TGTGCCAGCAGTTTAGTCGTCACTGAAGCTTTCTTT. Protein product: CASSLVVTEAFF.

This clone was counted only a few times. The chain links TRBV27 to TRBJ2-1, with 8 nucleotides matching TRBD1. Germline V CDR1 and CDR2: MNHEY, SMNVEV (reference sequence). The CDR3 length is 12 residues. The trim removed 9 bases at V and 15 bases at J, leaving 13 bases unmatched. The CDR3 bases are TGTGCCAGTCTTAACGGACAGGGAGCTTGGTTCTTC. It translates to CASLNGQGAWFF.

V usage is TRBV24-1 and J usage is TRBJ2-3; D not resolved. The CDR3 sequence is 13 residues long. The V end was cut by 4 bases, the J end by 3 bases, with 7 bases between. Germline loops: CDR1 KGHDR, CDR2 SFDVKD. CDR3 sequence reads: CATSEPITDTQYF. The CDR3 bases are TGTGCCACCAGTGAACCTATAACAGATACGCAGTATTTT.

The V gene is TRBV14, the J gene TRBJ1-1; D is possibly TRBD1 (6 bases). Germline V CDR1 and CDR2: SGHDN, FVKESK. V lost 2 bases and J 10 bases, leaving 11 bases between the germline ends. The CDR3 contains 12 residues. CDR3 sequence (DNA): TGTGCCAGCAGCCAAACCAACAGGGTAGCTTTCTTT. This encodes CASSQTNRVAFF. The whole variable domain, remainder taken from reference TRBV14 and TRBJ1-1, is EAGVTQFPSHSVIEKGQTVTLRCDPISGHDNLYWYRRVMGKEIKFLLHFVKESKQDESGMPNNRFLAERTGGTYSTLKVQPAELEDSGVYFCASSQTNRVAFFGQGTRLTVV.

The rearrangement links TRBV3-1 (or the pseudogene TRBV3-2) to TRBJ2-7; 10 bases agree with TRBD1. V lost 4 bases, J lost 7 bases, and 13 bases stayed unmatched. Germline values: CDR1 LGHDT, CDR2 YNNKEL (reference sequence). CDR3 size: 16 residues. CDR3 bases: TGTGCCAGCAGCCCTCCTCGGGGACAGGGGCCGAGAGAGCAGTACTTC. It yields the protein CASSPPRGQGPREQYF.

V and J are TRBV9 and TRBJ2-7, with 9 bases identical to TRBD2. After removal of 4 bases from V and 2 bases from J, the junction contained 7 bases not matched to a gene. Germline lookup yields CDR1 SGDLS and CDR2 YYNGEE. CDR3 size: 15 residues. CDR3 nucleotide sequence: TGTGCCAGCAGCAGAAATAGCGGGGGTGCCTACGAGCAGTACTTC. Translating gives CASSRNSGGAYEQYF.

The CDR3 sequence is CATSESGTGGRTDTQYF. CDR3 bases: TGTGCCACCAGTGAGTCCGGGACAGGGGGTCGGACAGATACGCAGTATTTT. The chain has TRBV24-1 and TRBJ2-3; 11 nucleotides match TRBD1. V was pared by 4 bases and J by 3 bases, with 8 bases of the junction left unmatched. CDR3 length equals 17 residues. The germline V gene encodes CDR1 KGHDR and CDR2 SFDVKD.

The chain is built from TRBV14 and TRBJ1-3; TRBD1 is a possible D gene (6 bases). Trimming took 6 bases from V and 1 from J, leaving 19 bases between them. The germline V gene has CDR1 SGHDN and CDR2 FVKESK. The CDR3 consists of 17 residues. The CDR3 is CASSLRDTKLSGNTIYF. The CDR3 bases are TGTGCCAGCAGTCTCCGGGACACGAAGCTATCTGGAAACACCATATATTTT.

The chain uses TRBV27 and TRBJ2-2; TRBD2 matches 9 bases. CDR1 and CDR2 from the germline V gene are MNHEY and SMNVEV (reference sequence). V was clipped by 3 bases and J by 5 bases; unmatched bases: 10. This CDR3 comprises 17 residues. CDR3 residues: CASSFQSGGLRTGELFF. As DNA, the CDR3 is TGTGCCAGCAGTTTCCAAAGCGGGGGGCTCCGGACCGGGGAGCTGTTTTTT.

This chain connects TRBV5-1 to TRBJ1-4; TRBD1 aligns across 8 bases. The CDR3 contains 17 residues. V shed 3 bases, J shed 0 bases, and the junction held 7 bases outside the gene matches. CDR1 and CDR2 from the germline V gene are SGHRS and YFSETQ. This chain's CDR3 is CASSSGQEVATNEKLFF. CDR3 DNA: TGCGCCAGCAGCTCGGGACAGGAGGTCGCAACTAATGAAAAACTGTTTTTT.

V gene TRBV28 combines with J gene TRBJ2-7, with 7 positions matching TRBD1. Germline V gives CDR1 MDHEN, CDR2 SYDVKM. This CDR3 spans 14 amino acids. The ends lost 6 bases at V and 3 bases at J; junction bases unmatched: 8. The CDR3 region has the DNA TGTGCCAGCAGCACCGGGACAGCATTCTACGAGCAGTACTTC. It codes for CASSTGTAFYEQYF.

The CDR3 DNA reads as TGTGCCAGCAGCTTCAGGACAGTCTACAATGAGCAGTTCTTC. Translated: CASSFRTVYNEQFF. The chain couples TRBV5-6 to TRBJ2-1; maybe TRBD1 (6 bases). CDR3 length: 14 residues. Trimming left V 2 bases short and J 3 bases short, with 9 bases between. Per the germline V gene, CDR1 is SGHDT and CDR2 is YYEEEE.

The chain uses TRBV7-9 and TRBJ2-7; a weak D match, TRBD2 (5 bases). Germline V gives CDR1 SEHNR, CDR2 FQNEAQ (reference sequence). V was cut by 3 bases and J by 1 base, with 16 bases left in between. This CDR3 comprises 16 residues. CDR3 loop: CASSFFEGKGSYEQYF. Here the CDR3 DNA reads TGTGCCAGCAGCTTCTTTGAGGGCAAAGGGTCCTACGAGCAGTACTTC.

The chain recombines TRBV28 with TRBJ2-7; possible D gene TRBD1, 5 bases. The V end lost 6 bases, the J end lost 0 bases, and 12 bases lay between the germline ends. The CDR3 length is 14 residues. Per germline, CDR1 MDHEN and CDR2 SYDVKM. CDR3 in amino acids: CASSQGGLSYEQYF. The DNA of the CDR3 is TGTGCCAGCAGCCAGGGCGGCCTCTCCTACGAGCAGTACTTC. Variable domain in full (rest from reference TRBV28 and TRBJ2-7): DVKVTQSSRYLVKRTGEKVFLECVQDMDHENMFWYRQDPGLGLRLIYFSYDVKMKEKGDIPEGYSVSREKKERFSLILESASTNQTSMYLCASSQGGLSYEQYFGPGTRLTVT.

V gene TRBV19 combines with J gene TRBJ1-2; perhaps TRBD1 as D (6 bases). The CDR3 runs 14 residues. V lost 8 bases to trimming and J lost 2 bases, with 15 bases between them. The germline CDR1 and CDR2 sequences are LNHDA and SQIVND (reference sequence). The CDR3 is CASGRTVGNYGYTF. The DNA of the CDR3 is TGTGCCAGTGGAAGGACAGTAGGAAACTATGGCTACACCTTC.

This rearrangement joins TRBV19 to TRBJ1-5, with 7 bases lining up with TRBD1. J lost 7 bases, V lost 3 bases, and 6 bases had no gene match. Germline assignment: CDR1 LNHDA and CDR2 SQIVND (reference sequence). The CDR3 sequence is 14 residues long. As DNA, the CDR3 is TGTGCCAGTAGTATTCGGACAGGCCCCCAGCCCCAGCATTTT. Translation: CASSIRTGPQPQHF.

The V gene is TRBV7-2, the J gene TRBJ1-2; 8 positions match TRBD1. The V segment lost 6 bases and the J segment 7 bases; nucleotides outside the gene matches: 13. Germline V gene lookup returns CDR1 SGHTA and CDR2 FQGNSA. The CDR3 runs to 15 residues. The CDR3 reads CASRASRGQVSGYTF. DNA for the CDR3: TGTGCCAGCAGGGCGAGCAGGGGGCAAGTTAGTGGCTACACCTTC. The full variable domain, rest sourced from reference TRBV7-2 and TRBJ1-2, is GAGVSQSPSNKVTEKGKDVELRCDPISGHTALYWYRQSLGQGLEFLIYFQGNSAPDKSGLPSDRFSAERTGGSVSTLTIQRTQQEDSAVYLCASRASRGQVSGYTFGSGTRLTVV.

Only one count was recorded for this clone. The CDR3 region has the DNA TGCGCCAGCAGCATGAGAGACCTAGGGACTCTTACTCCTACGGGACACAATGAGCAGTTCTTC. It specifies CASSMRDLGTLTPTGHNEQFF. This rearrangement joins TRBV5-1 to TRBJ2-1; perhaps TRBD2 as D (6 bases). Germline lookup yields CDR1 SGHRS and CDR2 YFSETQ. V was cut by 4 bases and J by 5 bases, with 34 bases left in between. The CDR3 runs to 21 residues.

This rearrangement joins TRBV3-1 (or the pseudogene TRBV3-2) to TRBJ1-5; tentatively, D is TRBD1 (5 bases). CDR1 and CDR2 (germline): LGHDT, YNNKEL (reference sequence). V lost 6 bases to trimming and J lost 3 bases, with 12 bases between them. The CDR3 spans 14 residues. The CDR3 DNA follows: TGTGCCAGCAGTCTGGCGGGGCCCAATCAGCCCCAGCATTTT. It yields the protein CASSLAGPNQPQHF.

The chain carries TRBV11-3 and TRBJ2-2; 9 bases map to TRBD1. V dropped 5 bases and J dropped 0; count of bases not matched to a gene: 10. Germline V lookup: CDR1 SGHNT, CDR2 YENEEA. The CDR3 covers 18 residues. The DNA of the CDR3 is TGTGCCAGCAGCCCCGGACAGGGGCTTGGTACGAACACCGGGGAGCTGTTTTTT. It codes for CASSPGQGLGTNTGELFF.

This clone has a single count. The chain recombines TRBV3-1 (or the pseudogene TRBV3-2) with TRBJ2-1, with TRBD2 matching over 7 bases. V trimming: 0 bases; J trimming: 6 bases; junction bases outside the gene matches: 11. Germline V gene data show CDR1 as LGHDT and CDR2 as YNNKEL (reference sequence). The CDR3 consists of 17 residues. The chain's CDR3 is CASSQDLLAAWTNEQFF. The CDR3 DNA is TGTGCCAGCAGCCAAGATCTCCTAGCGGCGTGGACCAATGAGCAGTTCTTC.

The genes are TRBV11-3 and TRBJ1-5; perhaps TRBD1 as D (6 bases). Trimming removed 2 bases at V and 8 bases at J, with 22 bases between. The length of the CDR3 is 17 residues. CDR1 SGHNT and CDR2 YENEEA come from the germline V gene. This CDR3 reads CASSLYRTVYSKEPQHF. The CDR3 region has the DNA TGTGCCAGCAGCTTATATAGGACAGTGTATAGCAAGGAGCCCCAGCATTTT.